Detailed here is one TCR beta chain. Antigen: not known. These data are taken from a study of cytomegalovirus exposure and HLA in healthy donors. Study results and caveats: In a later analysis, V- and J-gene trimming of beta chains associated with a DCLRE1C missense variant, replicated independently.

This CDR3 is 15 amino acids long. V shed 1 base, J shed 4 bases, and the junction held 6 bases outside the gene matches. Germline CDR1 reads MNHNS; CDR2 reads SASEGT. The PCR employed 60 Vbeta primers together with 13 Jbeta primers. Measured with immunoSEQ multiplex PCR; TCRdb has only the in-frame clones, and not every one. The sample yields some 150,000 clones, roughly 77% seen once. This clonotype originated in a young man in good health and CMV-seropositive. V usage is TRBV6-1 and J usage is TRBJ2-7; 8 nucleotides agree with TRBD1. The sample was PBMCs. CDR3 residues: CASSEGAGGRYEQYF. CDR3 coding DNA: TGTGCCAGCAGTGAAGGGGCAGGGGGCCGTTACGAGCAGTACTTC.